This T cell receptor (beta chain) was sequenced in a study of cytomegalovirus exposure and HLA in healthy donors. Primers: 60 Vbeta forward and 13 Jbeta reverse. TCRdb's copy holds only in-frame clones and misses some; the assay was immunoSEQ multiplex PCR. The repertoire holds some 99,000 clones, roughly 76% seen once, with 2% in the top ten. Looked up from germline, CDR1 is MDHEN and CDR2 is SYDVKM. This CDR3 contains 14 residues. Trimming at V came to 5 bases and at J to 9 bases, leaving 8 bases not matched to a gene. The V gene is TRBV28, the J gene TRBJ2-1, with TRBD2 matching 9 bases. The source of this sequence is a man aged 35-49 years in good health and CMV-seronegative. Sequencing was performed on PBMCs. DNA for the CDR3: TGTGCCAGCAGTACAGCGGGGGGTCTCTTTGAGCAGTTCTTC. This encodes CASSTAGGLFEQFF.